Following are 3 T cell receptor beta chains from one sample sequenced in a study of T cell responses to AZD1222 COVID-19 vaccine. Produced via immunoSEQ multiplex PCR; TCRdb's table is partial and in-frame only. The sample has 150,000 or so clones, about nine tenths seen once. Specimen: peripheral blood, collected on day 0 of AZD1222 vaccination. These receptors originate from an adult in good health.

V usage is TRBV4-3 and J usage is TRBJ2-7, with 11 bases aligning to TRBD2. CDR1 LGHNA and CDR2 YSLEER come from the germline V gene. The CDR3 spans 18 residues. V lost 1 base, J lost 4 bases, and 12 bases stayed unmatched. CDR3 nucleotide sequence: TGCGCCAGCAGCCAAGTTACCGGGACTAGCGGCGCTCCTTACGAGCAGTACTTC. Its translation: CASSQVTGTSGAPYEQYF.

The gene calls are TRBV5-1 and TRBJ2-7; 7 bases fit TRBD2. CDR1 SGHRS and CDR2 YFSETQ come from the germline V gene. The length of the CDR3 is 15 residues. V lost 0 bases and J lost 1; bases outside the gene matches: 4. The CDR3, as DNA: TGCGCCAGCAGCTTGGAGGCGGGAGCTTCCTACGAGCAGTACTTC. Translating it yields CASSLEAGASYEQYF.

This chain joins TRBV7-2 and TRBJ1-4; 7 nucleotides match TRBD1. CDR1 SGHTA and CDR2 FQGNSA come from the germline V gene. V trimming: 3 bases; J trimming: 0 bases; junction bases outside the gene matches: 4. CDR3 length: 16 amino acids. The CDR3 DNA sequence: TGTGCCAGCAGCTTGGGACAGCCGGCAACTAATGAAAAACTGTTTTTT. This translates into CASSLGQPATNEKLFF.